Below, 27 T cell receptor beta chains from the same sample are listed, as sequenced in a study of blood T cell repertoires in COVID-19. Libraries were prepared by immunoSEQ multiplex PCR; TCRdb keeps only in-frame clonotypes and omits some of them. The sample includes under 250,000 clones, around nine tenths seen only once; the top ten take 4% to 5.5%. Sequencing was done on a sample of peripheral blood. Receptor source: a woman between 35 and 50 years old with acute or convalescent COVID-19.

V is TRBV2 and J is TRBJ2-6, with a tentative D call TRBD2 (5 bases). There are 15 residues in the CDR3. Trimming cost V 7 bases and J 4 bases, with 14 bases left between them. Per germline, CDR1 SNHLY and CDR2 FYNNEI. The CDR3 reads CASKREGYGANVLTF. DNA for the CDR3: TGTGCCAGCAAGAGGGAAGGCTACGGGGCCAACGTCCTGACTTTC.

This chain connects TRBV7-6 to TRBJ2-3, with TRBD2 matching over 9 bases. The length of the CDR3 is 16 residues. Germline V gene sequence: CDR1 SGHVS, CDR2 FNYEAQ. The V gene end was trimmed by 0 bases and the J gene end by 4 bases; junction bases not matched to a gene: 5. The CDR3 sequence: CASSLAGGGAADTQYF. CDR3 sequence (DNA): TGTGCCAGCAGCTTAGCCGGCGGGGGGGCAGCAGATACGCAGTATTTT.

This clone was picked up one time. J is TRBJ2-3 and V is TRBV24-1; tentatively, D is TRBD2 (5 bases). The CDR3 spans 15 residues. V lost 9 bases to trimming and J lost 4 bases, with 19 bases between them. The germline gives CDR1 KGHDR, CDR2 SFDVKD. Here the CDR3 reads CATGSLGESPDTQYF. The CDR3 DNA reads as TGTGCCACCGGTTCTCTGGGAGAAAGTCCAGATACGCAGTATTTT.

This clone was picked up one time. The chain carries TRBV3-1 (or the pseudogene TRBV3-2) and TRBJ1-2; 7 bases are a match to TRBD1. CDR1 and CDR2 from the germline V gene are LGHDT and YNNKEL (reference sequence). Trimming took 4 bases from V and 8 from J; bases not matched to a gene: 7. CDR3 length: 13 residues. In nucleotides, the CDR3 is TGTGCCAGCAGCCGACAGGGTTCGGGGGGCTACACCTTC. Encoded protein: CASSRQGSGGYTF.

The CDR3 coding sequence is TGTGCCAGCAGCTTGGCCAATAACTATGGCTACACCTTC. Protein: CASSLANNYGYTF. The rearrangement links TRBV5-5 to TRBJ1-2; D gene ambiguous. The CDR3 covers 13 residues. V lost 0 bases, J lost 1 base, and 4 bases lay in between. Per the germline V gene, CDR1 is SGHKS and CDR2 is YYEKEE (reference sequence).

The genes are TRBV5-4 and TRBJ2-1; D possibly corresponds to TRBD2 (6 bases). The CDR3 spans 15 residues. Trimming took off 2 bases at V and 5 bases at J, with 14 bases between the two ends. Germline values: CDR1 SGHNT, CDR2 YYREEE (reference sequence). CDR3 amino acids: CASSFYFGLNNEQFF. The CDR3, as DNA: TGTGCCAGCAGCTTCTATTTCGGACTAAACAATGAGCAGTTCTTC.

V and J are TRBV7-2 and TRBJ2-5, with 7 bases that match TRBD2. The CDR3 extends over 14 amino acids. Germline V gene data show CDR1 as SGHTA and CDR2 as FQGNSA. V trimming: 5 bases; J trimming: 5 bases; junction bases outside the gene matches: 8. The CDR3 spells CASSPGLVWETQYF. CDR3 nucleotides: TGTGCCAGCAGCCCAGGACTAGTATGGGAGACCCAGTACTTC.

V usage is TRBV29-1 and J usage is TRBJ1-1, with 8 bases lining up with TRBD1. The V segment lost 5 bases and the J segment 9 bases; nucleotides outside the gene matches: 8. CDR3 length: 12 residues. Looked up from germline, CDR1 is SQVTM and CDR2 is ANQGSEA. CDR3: CSVNAGTGKAFF. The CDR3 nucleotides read TGCAGCGTTAATGCCGGGACAGGTAAAGCTTTCTTT.

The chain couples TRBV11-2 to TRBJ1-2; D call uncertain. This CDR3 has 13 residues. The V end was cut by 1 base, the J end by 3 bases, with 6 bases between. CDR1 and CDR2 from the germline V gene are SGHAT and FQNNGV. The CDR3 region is CASSLGSYYGYTF. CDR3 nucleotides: TGTGCCAGCAGCTTAGGTTCCTACTATGGCTACACCTTC. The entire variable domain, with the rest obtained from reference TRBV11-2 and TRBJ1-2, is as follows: EAGVAQSPRYKIIEKRQSVAFWCNPISGHATLYWYQQILGQGPKLLIQFQNNGVVDDSQLPKDRFSAERLKGVDSTLKIQPAKLEDSAVYLCASSLGSYYGYTFGSGTRLTVV.

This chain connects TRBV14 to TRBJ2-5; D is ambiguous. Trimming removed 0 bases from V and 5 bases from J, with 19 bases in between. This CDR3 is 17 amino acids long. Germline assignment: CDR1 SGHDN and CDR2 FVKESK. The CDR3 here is CASSQEWVGLSSETQYF. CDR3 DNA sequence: TGTGCCAGCAGCCAAGAATGGGTTGGGCTGAGTTCGGAGACCCAGTACTTC.

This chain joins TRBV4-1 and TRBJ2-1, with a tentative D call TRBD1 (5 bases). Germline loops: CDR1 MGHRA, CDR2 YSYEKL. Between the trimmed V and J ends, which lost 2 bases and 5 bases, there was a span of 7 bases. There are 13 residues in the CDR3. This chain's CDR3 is CASSQTGDNEQFF. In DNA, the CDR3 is TGCGCCAGCAGCCAAACAGGAGACAATGAGCAGTTCTTC.

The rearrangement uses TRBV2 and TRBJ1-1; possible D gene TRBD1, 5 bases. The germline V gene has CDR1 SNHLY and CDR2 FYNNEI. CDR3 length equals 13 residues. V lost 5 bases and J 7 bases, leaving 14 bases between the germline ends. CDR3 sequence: CASSYLDSFEAFF. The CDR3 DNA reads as TGTGCCAGCAGTTACCTAGACAGCTTTGAAGCTTTCTTT.

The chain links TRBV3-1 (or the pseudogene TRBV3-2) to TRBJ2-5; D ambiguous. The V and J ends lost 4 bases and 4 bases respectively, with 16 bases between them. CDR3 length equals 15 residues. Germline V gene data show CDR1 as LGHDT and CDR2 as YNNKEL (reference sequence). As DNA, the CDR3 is TGTGCCAGCAGCCCCTCCCAGGTGCCCGGAGAGACCCAGTACTTC. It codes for CASSPSQVPGETQYF.

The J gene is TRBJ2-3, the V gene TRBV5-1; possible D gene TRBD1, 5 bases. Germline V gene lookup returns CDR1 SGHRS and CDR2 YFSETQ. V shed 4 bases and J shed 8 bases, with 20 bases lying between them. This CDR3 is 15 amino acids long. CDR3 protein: CASSISRQGKGTQYF. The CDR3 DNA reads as TGCGCCAGCAGCATATCCAGGCAGGGAAAGGGTACGCAGTATTTT.

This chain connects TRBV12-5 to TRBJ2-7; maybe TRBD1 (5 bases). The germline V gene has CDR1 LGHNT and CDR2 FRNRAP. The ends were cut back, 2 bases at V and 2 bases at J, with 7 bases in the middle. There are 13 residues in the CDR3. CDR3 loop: CASGLKGAYEQYV. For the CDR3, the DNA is TGTGCTAGTGGTTTGAAAGGGGCCTACGAGCAGTACGTC.

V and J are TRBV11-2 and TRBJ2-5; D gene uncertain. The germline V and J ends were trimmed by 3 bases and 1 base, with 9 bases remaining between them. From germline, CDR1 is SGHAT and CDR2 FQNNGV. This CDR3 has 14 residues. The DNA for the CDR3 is TGTGCCAGCAGCTTCCCCGGTCCCCAAGAGACCCAGTACTTC. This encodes CASSFPGPQETQYF.

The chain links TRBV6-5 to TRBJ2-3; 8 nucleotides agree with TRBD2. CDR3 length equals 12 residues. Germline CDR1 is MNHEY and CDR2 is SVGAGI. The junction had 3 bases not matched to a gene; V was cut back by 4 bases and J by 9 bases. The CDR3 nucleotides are TGTGCCAGCAGTTCCCCGGGGGGGACGCAGTATTTT. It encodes CASSSPGGTQYF.

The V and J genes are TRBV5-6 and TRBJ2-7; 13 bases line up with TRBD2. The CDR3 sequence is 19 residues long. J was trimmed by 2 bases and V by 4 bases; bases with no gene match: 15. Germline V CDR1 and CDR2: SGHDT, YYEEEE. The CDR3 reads CASSLTSRRLAGGPYEQYV. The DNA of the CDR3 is TGTGCCAGCAGCCTCACCTCCCGAAGACTAGCGGGGGGACCCTACGAGCAGTACGTC.

The CDR3 coding sequence is TGTGCCAGCAGCTTGGGGGGACCCACAGGGTACCAAGAGACCCAGTACTTC. Translating gives CASSLGGPTGYQETQYF. The rearrangement uses TRBV5-6 and TRBJ2-5; possibly TRBD1 for D (6 bases). V was shortened by 0 bases and J by 0 bases, with 15 bases between the two germline ends. The germline CDR1 and CDR2 sequences are SGHDT and YYEEEE. This CDR3 is 17 amino acids long.

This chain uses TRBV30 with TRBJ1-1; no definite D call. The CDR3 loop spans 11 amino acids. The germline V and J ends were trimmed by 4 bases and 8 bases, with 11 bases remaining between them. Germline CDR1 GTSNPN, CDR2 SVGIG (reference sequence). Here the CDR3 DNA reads TGTGCCTGGACCATCAAAGCCGAAGCTTTCTTT. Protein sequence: CAWTIKAEAFF.

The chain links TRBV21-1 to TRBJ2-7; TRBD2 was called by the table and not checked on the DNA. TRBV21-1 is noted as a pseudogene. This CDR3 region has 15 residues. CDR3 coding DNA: TGTGCCAGGGCGTCCGGGCGTTCGGGGAACTACGAGCAGTACGTC. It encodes CARASGRSGNYEQYV.

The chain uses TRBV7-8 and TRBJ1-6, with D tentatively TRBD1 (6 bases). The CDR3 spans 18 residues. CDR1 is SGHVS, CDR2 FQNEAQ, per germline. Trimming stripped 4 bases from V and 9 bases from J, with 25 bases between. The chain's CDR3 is CASSSLGGATIGSSPLHF. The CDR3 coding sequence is TGTGCCAGCAGCTCGTTGGGGGGGGCCACAATAGGGAGTTCACCCCTCCACTTT.

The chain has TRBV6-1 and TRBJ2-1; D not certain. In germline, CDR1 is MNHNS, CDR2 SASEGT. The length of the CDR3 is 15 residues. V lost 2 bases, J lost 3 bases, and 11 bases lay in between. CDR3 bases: TGTGCCAGCAGTGAATCCGCCGGCGGCTACAATGAGCAGTTCTTC. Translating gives CASSESAGGYNEQFF.

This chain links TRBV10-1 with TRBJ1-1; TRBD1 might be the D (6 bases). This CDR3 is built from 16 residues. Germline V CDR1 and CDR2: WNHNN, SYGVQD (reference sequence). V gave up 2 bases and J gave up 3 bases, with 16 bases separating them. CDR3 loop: CASSEAGGTTHTEAFF. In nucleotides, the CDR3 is TGCGCCAGCAGTGAGGCGGGAGGGACAACACACACTGAAGCTTTCTTT.

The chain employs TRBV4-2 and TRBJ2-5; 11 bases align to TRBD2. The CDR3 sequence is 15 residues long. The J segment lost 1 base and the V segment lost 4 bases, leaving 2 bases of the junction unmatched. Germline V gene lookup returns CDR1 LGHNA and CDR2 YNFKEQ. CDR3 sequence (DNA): TGTGCCAGCAGCCTCGGACTAGCGGGCCAAGAGACCCAGTACTTC. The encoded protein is CASSLGLAGQETQYF.

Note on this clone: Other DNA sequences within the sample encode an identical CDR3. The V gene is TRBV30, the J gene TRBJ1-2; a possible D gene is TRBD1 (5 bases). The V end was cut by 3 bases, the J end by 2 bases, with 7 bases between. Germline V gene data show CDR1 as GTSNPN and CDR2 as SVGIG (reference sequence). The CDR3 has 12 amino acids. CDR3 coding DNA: TGTGCCTGGAGCGGGGGGAACTATGGCTACACCTTC. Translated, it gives CAWSGGNYGYTF.

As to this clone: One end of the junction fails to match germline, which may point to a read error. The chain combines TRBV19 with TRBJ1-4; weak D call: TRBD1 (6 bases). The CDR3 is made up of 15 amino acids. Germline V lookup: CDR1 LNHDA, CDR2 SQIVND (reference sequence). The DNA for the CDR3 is TGTGCCAGTAGTCGCCCCGGGACAACAAATGAAAAACTGTTTTTT. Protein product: CASSRPGTTNEKLFF. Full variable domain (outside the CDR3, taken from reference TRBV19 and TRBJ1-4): DGGITQSPKYLFRKEGQNVTLSCEQNLNHDAMYWYRQDPGQGLRLIYYSQIVNDFQKGDIAEGYSVSREKKESFPLTVTSAQKNPTAFYLCASSRPGTTNEKLFFGSGTQLSVL.